This TCR beta chain originates from a study of Ad26.COV2.S vaccination and SARS-CoV-2 variants (TCRdb year 2021). With regard to the full study: Donors in the vaccine arm were drawn from COV1001, a multicentre, randomized, double-blind, placebo-controlled phase I-IIa trial testing Ad26.COV2.S in healthy adults. Dosing of Ad26.COV2.S was intramuscular, at either 5x10^10 or 1x10^11 viral particles, delivered as one shot or as two shots spaced 56 days apart. Sequencing of the TCRbeta repertoire served to evaluate the specificity and breadth of SARS-CoV-2-reactive T cell receptors following Ad26.COV2.S vaccination. A total of some 30 samples were included in the TCR-sequenced set, comprising around 19 Ad26.COV2.S vaccine recipients, 5 placebo recipients and 8 SARS-CoV-2 convalescent individuals. Trial participants were randomized into five groups of five: low-dose or high-dose Ad26.COV2.S given once or twice, or placebo on both occasions. Throughout the experiments and outcome assessment, investigators stayed blinded to trial group allocation.

What the treatment or condition label conveys for this sample: around 19 received Ad26.COV2.S at low or high dose, single or two shots; several received placebo; per-sample allocation not given. For vaccine and placebo recipients, repertoires were sequenced using samples collected on day 63 after the first injection. In Cohort 1b, more than 20 adults aged 18-55 years were enrolled at a single site in Boston, USA, between 29 July and 7 August 2020. Ad26.COV2.S was a replication-incompetent adenovirus type 26 vector expressing a prefusion-stabilized SARS-CoV-2 spike protein from the original Wuhan strain. TCRbeta CDR3 regions were sequenced with the immunoSEQ Assay. After extraction, genomic DNA underwent amplification by bias-controlled multiplex PCR, followed by high-throughput sequencing. In the source study's methods: To quantify the absolute abundance of every unique TCRbeta CDR3 region, sequences were collapsed and filtered. T cell fraction was estimated by normalizing TCRbeta template counts to usable DNA, with usable DNA measured through amplification of reference genes found in all nucleated cells. Repertoire TCRs were annotated as SARS-CoV-2-specific when V gene, CDR3 amino acid sequence and J gene were exactly matched to a known reactive TCR set. The reference SARS-CoV-2 TCR set was derived from MIRA and filtered for enrichment in COVID-19-positive ImmuneCODE repertoires, a step that removed public or cross-reactive TCRs. Based on the MIRA antigens, annotated TCRs were further analysed at the level of specific ORF or position within ORF. Breadth was defined as annotated unique rearrangements over total unique productive rearrangements; depth was the summed frequency of those rearrangements. Group comparisons of TCR breadth used two-sided Wilcoxon rank-sum tests. TCRdb provides this immuneACCESS table in a form limited to in-frame rearrangements. Some clones are lacking; in checked studies, under half of them reflect an unresolved V gene, and why the rest are absent is not known. That table gives V, J and clone size, and the DNA gave D and trimming. The sample data list 290,000 or so clones, and approximately 87% of these were observed just once. 3% to 4% of the sample is held by the ten biggest clonotypes.

CDR1 and CDR2 were assigned from the germline V gene as SGHVS and FNYEAQ. Between the V and J ends, shortened by 5 bases and 5 bases respectively, the junction contains 18 bases. Spanning cysteine to phenylalanine, the CDR3 consists of 15 amino acids. The entry retains the CDR3 DNA only, 45 bases that are in frame from base 1. Here is what the overall study found, with its caveats: The study was not powered to compare responses between vaccine doses or regimens. Vaccine and placebo recipients had similar non-spike TCR breadth, a finding consistent with the vaccine containing only spike. Substantial breadth of spike-specific CD8+ and CD4+ T cell responses was reported after vaccination. Higher spike-specific TCR breadth was observed in Ad26.COV2.S recipients than in placebo recipients (P = 0.0014). According to the authors, total T cell responses may have been underestimated by the TCR breadth and depth analyses.

As concerns this clone: The antigen it binds to is not known. No base-level quality is on record; no much larger clone is a single base apart.

The input for sequencing was peripheral blood, taken in a trial of Ad26.COV2.S vaccine versus placebo. This receptor was obtained from a person aged 18-60 years who received the Ad26.COV2.S COVID-19 vaccine or a placebo. The chain links TRBV7-6 with TRBJ2-5; D gene: possibly TRBD2, on 7 matching bases. The CDR3 corresponds to CASSPHEGGRETQYF. Read as DNA, the sequence is TGTGCCAGCAGCCCGCATGAGGGGGGGAGGGAGACCCAGTACTTC.